The 5 T cell receptor beta chains below were found in one sample sequenced in a study of spatial heterogeneity in lung cancer. TCRdb reanalysed the 5' RACE reads using MiXCR and keeps one entry per CDR3 protein. The sample comprises about 15,000 distinct CDR3 sequences, just under 6.5% of which are singletons, and about 23% rests with the top ten. Time point meaning: blood at routine non-recurrence follow-up after resection. The input for sequencing was PBMCs, taken at follow-up. The receptors were sampled from a male donor with early-stage non-small cell lung cancer.

This clonotype was observed many times. This chain connects TRBV19 to TRBJ2-7; D unclear. Germline V gives CDR1 LNHDA, CDR2 SQIVND (reference sequence). V lost 2 bases and J lost 1, with 12 bases in between. The CDR3 has 15 amino acids. CDR3 DNA sequence: TGTGCCAGTAGTATACTCCCCGGCCAGTCCTACGAGCAGTACTTC. Its translation is CASSILPGQSYEQYF.

This clonotype turned up a few times. The final CDR3 position lacks the conserved phenylalanine or tryptophan, pointing to a likely read error. No DNA is shown, since the ends of the CDR3 on it are uncertain; the CDR3 is the one TCRdb lists. The chain combines TRBV7-8 with TRBJ2-5; the table names TRBD2, a call not compared with the DNA. Germline assignment: CDR1 SGHVS and CDR2 FQNEAQ. The CDR3 sequence runs 12 residues, both termini included. The chain's CDR3 is CASSVNRDLGPL.

This clonotype came up a few times. The genes are TRBV7-3 and TRBJ2-2; D may be TRBD1 (6 bases). The germline CDR1 and CDR2 sequences are SGHTA and FQGTGA. This CDR3 comprises 13 residues. Trimming stripped 5 bases from V and 6 bases from J, with 10 bases between. The CDR3 sequence: CASSDRFAGELFF. CDR3 bases: TGTGCCAGCAGCGACAGGTTTGCCGGGGAGCTGTTTTTT.

This clonotype is medium-sized (0.01 to 0.1%) by share. The chain employs TRBV7-9 and TRBJ2-1; 9 bases map to TRBD2. Unmatched junction bases numbered 10, after V lost 5 bases and J lost 5 bases. This CDR3 comprises 16 residues. Per the germline V gene, CDR1 is SEHNR and CDR2 is FQNEAQ (reference sequence). CDR3 region: CASSLSGRPLHNEQFF. The CDR3 DNA follows: TGTGCCAGCAGCCTTAGCGGGAGACCCCTCCACAATGAGCAGTTCTTC.

As concerns this clonotype: A junction end diverges from the germline sequence, so it may reflect a read error. The DNA of the CDR3 is TGTGTCAGCAGCTTGTTAGGGAGAGTACATGAGCAGTTCTTC. Encoded protein: CVSSLLGRVHEQFF. The V call is TRBV5-6, the J call TRBJ2-1, with D perhaps matching TRBD2 (5 bases). Germline CDR1 is SGHDT and CDR2 is YYEEEE. There are 14 residues in the CDR3.